The sample holds many counts of the clone carrying this TCR beta chain. Its antigen remains unidentified. This entry belongs to a study of early T cells in non-severe SARS-CoV-2 infection. On the study more broadly: The study sequenced bulk RNA from unsorted whole blood, with chains unpaired.

Researchers attached unique molecular identifiers to individual cDNA molecules. TCRdb ran MiXCR on the 5' RACE reads and lists one entry per CDR3 protein. The data hold 43,000 or so distinct CDR3 sequences, with roughly 4.2% observed a single time. The V gene's germline CDR1 is MNHEY and CDR2 SVGAGI. The CDR3 has 15 amino acids. J gave up 0 bases and V 8 bases, and 9 bases lay outside the gene matches. Study outcomes and limitations: Anti-spike CD8 responses were favored in VDJdb matching, and private and CD4 specificities were missed.

The specimen was whole blood. The sequence was collected from an adult who was a healthcare worker with PCR-confirmed SARS-CoV-2 infection or an uninfected control (not recorded which). This chain connects TRBV6-5 to TRBJ2-7; 8 bases fit TRBD2. The CDR3 DNA follows: TGTGCCAGCGCCCAGAAGCGGGGGAGCTCCTACGAGCAGTACTTC. Translation gives CASAQKRGSSYEQYF.